The source of this TCR beta chain is a study of siplizumab effects on memory and regulatory T cells (dated by TCRdb to the late 2010s). As for the study more broadly: The study looked at the effect of siplizumab, an anti-CD2 antibody, on alloreactive T-cell subsets in allogeneic mixed lymphocyte reactions made from human PBMCs. Broad study findings and their caveats: Because sequences below about 10^-5 frequency were poorly captured, only a minor fraction of alloreactive clones could be mapped to unstimulated subsets. Unstimulated naive T cells appeared more diverse than memory T cells, and naive cells seemed to contribute substantially to the alloresponse. The suppressive function of proliferating Tregs from siplizumab cultures was not functionally confirmed. About 80-96% of proliferating CD4+ or CD8+ clones could not be given a naive or memory phenotype. The cumulative frequency of alloreactive sequences that could be traced back to unstimulated CD4+ memory T cells was significantly reduced by siplizumab. Among mappable alloreactive CD4+ clones, the Treg-derived fraction averaged around 63% with siplizumab versus 25% to 30% in control reactions.

This clone appeared once. The clone's antigen remains unknown. One base away there is no much larger clone; base qualities are not given. The germline V gene gives CDR1 as SGHAT and CDR2 as FQNNGV. The V end loses 4 bases and the J end loses 11 bases, and a stretch of 14 bases separates them. Counted from cysteine to phenylalanine, this CDR3 has 12 amino acids. The CDR3 DNA has 36 bases and is translated from base 1. Libraries were made using the immunoSEQ multiplex PCR assay. Around 100,000 TCR templates per sample were assayed by the deep sequencing platform. Genomic DNA extracted from sorted T cells was the material used for TCRbeta CDR3 sequencing. In the authors' own workflow: Clonal analysis of TCRbeta CDR3 data was done in the R programming language. Alloreactive CD4+ and CD8+ clones were defined by comparing unstimulated samples with post-reaction CFSE-low samples. By matching sequences to the repertoires of sorted unstimulated Treg and non-Treg cells, each alloreactive CD4+ clone was assigned a regulatory or non-regulatory origin. TCRdb stores this immuneACCESS table with in-frame sequences only. Part of the clones is absent; in the studies checked, under half of the shortfall reflects unresolved V genes, and no reason is known for the rest. V, J and clone size derive from that table, while D and trimming were established from the DNA sequence. Within this sample are more than 95,000 clones, with 85% to 95% of them counted one time only. The top ten hold 0.25% to 0.35% of the sample.

Sorted unstimulated T cells, along with proliferating T cells recovered from mixed lymphocyte reactions, underwent TCRbeta CDR3 sequencing. Fresh whole blood from roughly ten HLA-typed healthy donors was used to isolate PBMCs. Sequencing used CD4+ T cells sorted from blood. The receptor was derived from a human donor in good health. Here the chain combines TRBV11-2 and TRBJ1-2; the D segment cannot be called with confidence. The CDR3 protein is CASSSLGSGYTF. At the DNA level, the sequence is TGTGCCAGCAGCTCCCTGGGGTCGGGGTACACCTTC.